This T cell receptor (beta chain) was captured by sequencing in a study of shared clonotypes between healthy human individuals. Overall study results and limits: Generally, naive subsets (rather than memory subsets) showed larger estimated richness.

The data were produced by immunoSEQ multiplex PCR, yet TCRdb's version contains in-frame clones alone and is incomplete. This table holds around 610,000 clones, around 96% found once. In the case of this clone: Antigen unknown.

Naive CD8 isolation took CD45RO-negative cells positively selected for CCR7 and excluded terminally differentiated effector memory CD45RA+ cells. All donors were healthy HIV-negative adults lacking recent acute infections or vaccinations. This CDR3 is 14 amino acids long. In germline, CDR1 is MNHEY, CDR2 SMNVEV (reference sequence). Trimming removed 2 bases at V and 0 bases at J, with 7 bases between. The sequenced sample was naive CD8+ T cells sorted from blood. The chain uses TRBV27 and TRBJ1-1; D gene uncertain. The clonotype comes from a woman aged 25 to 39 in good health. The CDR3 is CASSLGSVNTEAFF. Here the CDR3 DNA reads TGTGCCAGCAGTTTAGGTTCGGTGAACACTGAAGCTTTCTTT.